Following are 30 T cell receptor beta chains from one sample sequenced in a study of beta chain features in type 1 diabetes. Broader study findings: Significant though moderate, a shortening of TCRB CDR3s appeared in all four CD4+ subsets of Type 1 diabetes patients.

Every isolated RNA sample was fully reverse transcribed, so sequencing captured expressed TCRB transcripts. Clones were sequenced by immunoSEQ multiplex PCR, and TCRdb holds only the in-frame ones, with some missing. This table holds roughly 50,000 clones, 35% to 55% found once. These receptors have no known antigen. Sequenced: stem cell memory CD4+ T cells from blood. These receptors all come from a man under 40 with type 1 diabetes.

This rearrangement joins TRBV6-5 to TRBJ1-2; 7 bases match TRBD1. The trim removed 7 bases at V and 6 bases at J, leaving 8 bases unmatched. The CDR3 is 13 amino acids. The germline V gene has CDR1 MNHEY and CDR2 SVGAGI. The CDR3 reads CASKTAQGDGYTF. The CDR3 region has the DNA TGTGCCAGCAAGACAGCCCAGGGGGATGGCTACACCTTC.

The chain joins TRBV30 to TRBJ1-1, with D tentatively TRBD1 (5 bases). The V end was cut by 4 bases, the J end by 4 bases, with 13 bases between. The CDR3 extends over 13 amino acids. Germline-derived CDR1 and CDR2 are GTSNPN and SVGIG (reference sequence). CDR3 DNA sequence: TGTGCCTGGACTTTCAGGGTAGGCACTGAAGCTTTCTTT. It codes for CAWTFRVGTEAFF.

The chain uses TRBV27 and TRBJ2-7; TRBD1 aligns across 8 bases. Per germline, CDR1 MNHEY and CDR2 SMNVEV (reference sequence). This CDR3 region has 16 residues. The V segment lost 2 bases and the J segment 2 bases; nucleotides outside the gene matches: 8. CDR3 sequence reads: CASSLNTGQVTYEQYF. CDR3 bases: TGTGCCAGCAGTTTAAACACGGGACAGGTTACCTACGAGCAGTACTTC.

This chain joins TRBV10-3 and TRBJ1-1, with D unclear. Germline assignment: CDR1 ENHRY and CDR2 SYGVKD. The V end lost 2 bases, the J end lost 0 bases, and 7 bases lay between the germline ends. The CDR3 is 14 residues long. CDR3 residues: CAISEPRVNTEAFF. The CDR3 DNA reads TGTGCCATCAGTGAGCCGAGGGTGAACACTGAAGCTTTCTTT.

This chain uses TRBV29-1 with TRBJ2-5, with D possibly being TRBD2 (6 bases). TRBJ2-7 explains the end of the DNA better; the J call may be wrong. Germline loops: CDR1 SQVTM, CDR2 ANQGSEA. The CDR3 is made up of 13 amino acids. The CDR3 DNA follows: TGCAGCGTAACCCGGACGGGACTTTACGAGCAGTACTTC. Its protein product is CSVTRTGLYEQYF.

There are a few counts of this clone. The chain links TRBV28 to TRBJ2-1; D is possibly TRBD2 (7 bases). This CDR3 has 16 residues. Deletions cut 4 bases from V and 3 bases from J, with 16 bases between. Germline V gives CDR1 MDHEN, CDR2 SYDVKM. CDR3 sequence reads: CASSSFGGGGYNEQFF. CDR3 sequence (DNA): TGTGCCAGCAGTTCCTTCGGGGGAGGGGGCTACAATGAGCAGTTCTTC.

The rearrangement uses TRBV5-4 and TRBJ2-2, with TRBD2 identical over 14 bases. The CDR3 consists of 16 residues. Germline V gene data show CDR1 as SGHNT and CDR2 as YYREEE (reference sequence). Trimming took 4 bases from V and 6 from J; bases not matched to a gene: 5. CDR3 sequence (DNA): TGTGCCAGCAGCAAGACTAGCGGGAGGGCAGCCGGGGAGCTGTTTTTT. Its translation is CASSKTSGRAAGELFF.

The chain recombines TRBV28 with TRBJ2-7; 7 positions agree with TRBD1. This CDR3 contains 14 residues. CDR1 is MDHEN and CDR2 is SYDVKM in the germline V gene. J lost 4 bases, V lost 7 bases, and 10 bases had no gene match. In nucleotides, the CDR3 is TGTGCCAGCACCGGACAGGACCCCGTATACGAGCAGTACTTC. Its protein product is CASTGQDPVYEQYF.

This clone was seen only a few times. This chain uses TRBV15 with TRBJ2-7; 7 bases are shared with TRBD1. After removal of 3 bases from V and 0 bases from J, the junction contained 8 bases not matched to a gene. CDR3 length: 16 amino acids. Per the germline V gene, CDR1 is LNHNV and CDR2 is YYDKDF (reference sequence). The CDR3 bases are TGTGCCACCAGCAGGTCCGCAGGGGGAGTCTCCTACGAGCAGTACTTC. Its translation: CATSRSAGGVSYEQYF.

The gene calls are TRBV28 and TRBJ2-3; 13 nucleotides line up with TRBD2. The trim removed 7 bases at V and 9 bases at J, leaving 4 bases unmatched. The V gene's germline CDR1 is MDHEN and CDR2 SYDVKM. The CDR3 is made up of 13 amino acids. The CDR3 reads CASKLAGGPTQYF. The CDR3 bases are TGTGCCAGCAAACTAGCGGGAGGGCCCACGCAGTATTTT.

CDR3 region: CASSPPGTQAYEQYF. The DNA of the CDR3 is TGTGCCAGCTCACCGCCCGGGACACAAGCCTACGAGCAGTACTTC. The V call is TRBV18, the J call TRBJ2-7; D perhaps matches TRBD1 (6 bases). V lost 3 bases, J lost 2 bases, and 14 bases lay in between. CDR3 length: 15 residues. Germline V lookup: CDR1 KGHSH, CDR2 LQKENI.

The J gene is TRBJ2-3, the V gene TRBV5-4, with TRBD1 matching over 9 bases. V trimming: 0 bases; J trimming: 4 bases; junction bases outside the gene matches: 0. The germline CDR1 and CDR2 sequences are SGHNT and YYREEE (reference sequence). This CDR3 has 14 residues. CDR3 nucleotide sequence: TGTGCCAGCAGCTTGGGACAGGGGGCAGATACGCAGTATTTT. The encoded protein is CASSLGQGADTQYF.

This clone was counted between two and nine times. The V gene is TRBV7-2, the J gene TRBJ2-5; 7 nucleotides match TRBD2. The DNA end favors TRBJ2-7, so the J call may be wrong. The CDR3 has 13 residues. Germline V CDR1 and CDR2: SGHTA, FQGNSA. The CDR3 sequence is CASSLGLAYEQYF. CDR3 nucleotide sequence: TGTGCCAGCAGCTTAGGACTAGCTTACGAGCAGTACTTC.

This clone has a handful of counts. The V and J genes are TRBV29-1 and TRBJ2-1; unclear D gene. The CDR3 runs 12 residues. The germline V gene encodes CDR1 SQVTM and CDR2 ANQGSEA. Trimming removed 4 bases at V and 8 bases at J, with 12 bases between. The CDR3 loop is CSVVPTRDEQFF. The CDR3 DNA sequence: TGCAGCGTTGTCCCCACCCGGGATGAGCAGTTCTTC.

CDR3 residues: CASSFIWAKAFF. DNA of the CDR3: TGTGCCAGCAGCTTTATATGGGCCAAAGCTTTCTTT. The chain has TRBV11-2 and TRBJ1-1; D gene ambiguous. Looked up from germline, CDR1 is SGHAT and CDR2 is FQNNGV. This CDR3 spans 12 amino acids. V gave up 3 bases and J gave up 9 bases, with 11 bases separating them.

The V call is TRBV18, the J call TRBJ1-1; D remains ambiguous. CDR1 and CDR2 from the germline V gene are KGHSH and LQKENI. There are 14 residues in the CDR3. Trimming shortened V by 3 bases and J by 0 bases, and 8 bases separated the two germline ends. CDR3 nucleotides: TGTGCCAGCTCACCGGTCGCGATGAACACTGAAGCTTTCTTT. Protein sequence: CASSPVAMNTEAFF.

The gene calls are TRBV2 and TRBJ1-5; TRBD1 matches at 7 bases. J was trimmed by 0 bases and V by 6 bases; bases with no gene match: 8. CDR3 length equals 16 residues. The germline gives CDR1 SNHLY, CDR2 FYNNEI. In DNA, the CDR3 is TGTGCCAGCAGCCTTGGGACAGCCGATAGCAATCAGCCCCAGCATTTT. Protein product: CASSLGTADSNQPQHF.

The chain is built from TRBV28 and TRBJ2-3; no clear D. Per germline, CDR1 MDHEN and CDR2 SYDVKM. Trimming took 2 bases from V and 7 from J, leaving 7 bases between them. This CDR3 has 12 residues. The CDR3 bases are TGTGCCAGCAGTTTACTAGTGCATACGCAGTATTTT. It codes for CASSLLVHTQYF.

The V call is TRBV6-5, the J call TRBJ1-4; possibly TRBD1 for D (6 bases). This CDR3 has 15 residues. V lost 7 bases, J lost 10 bases, and 22 bases lay in between. The germline gives CDR1 MNHEY, CDR2 SVGAGI. The CDR3 DNA reads as TGTGCCAGCACCTTTTCAACTAAGGCAGGGGTAAAACTGTTTTTT. Protein: CASTFSTKAGVKLFF.

The V call is TRBV11-3, the J call TRBJ2-1; TRBD2 matches 13 bases. Trimming removed 1 base from V and 7 bases from J; junction bases left unmatched: 13. CDR3 length equals 19 residues. From germline, CDR1 is SGHNT and CDR2 YENEEA. The CDR3 region has the DNA TGTGCCAGCAGCTTAGCCCTGGGACTAGCGGGGACCTGCGGAAATGAGCAGTTCTTC. This sequence encodes CASSLALGLAGTCGNEQFF.

V and J are TRBV6-6 and TRBJ2-7, with D maybe TRBD1 (6 bases). Trimming took 0 bases from V and 2 from J, leaving 8 bases between them. Per the germline V gene, CDR1 is MNHNY and CDR2 is SVGAGI (reference sequence). The CDR3 extends over 14 amino acids. The CDR3 sequence: CASSYSQGTYEQYF. CDR3 DNA: TGTGCCAGCAGTTACTCCCAGGGGACCTACGAGCAGTACTTC.

This sequence joins TRBV29-1 and TRBJ2-5; TRBD2 aligns across 12 bases. V trimming: 4 bases; J trimming: 2 bases; junction bases outside the gene matches: 5. Germline V lookup: CDR1 SQVTM, CDR2 ANQGSEA. CDR3 length: 15 amino acids. CDR3: CSVVASGRAQETQYF. DNA of the CDR3: TGCAGCGTTGTAGCTAGCGGGAGGGCACAAGAGACCCAGTACTTC.

This chain links TRBV29-1 with TRBJ2-1, with 12 bases identical to TRBD2. V was clipped by 4 bases and J by 0 bases; unmatched bases: 4. Germline V CDR1 and CDR2: SQVTM, ANQGSEA. The CDR3 has 16 residues. The CDR3 is CSVAGTSGLSYNEQFF. CDR3 bases: TGCAGCGTTGCTGGGACTAGCGGGCTCTCCTACAATGAGCAGTTCTTC.

A few counts support this clone. DNA of the CDR3: TGTGCCAGCACGTCAGGGGACACCGGGGAGCTGTTTTTT. It yields the protein CASTSGDTGELFF. The chain joins TRBV6-1 to TRBJ2-2; tentatively, D is TRBD1 (6 bases). Per germline, CDR1 MNHNS and CDR2 SASEGT. The CDR3 loop spans 13 amino acids. V lost 7 bases to trimming and J lost 3 bases, with 9 bases between them.

The chain combines TRBV11-2 with TRBJ1-5; 8 nucleotides align to TRBD1. The length of the CDR3 is 18 residues. V dropped 2 bases and J dropped 1; count of bases not matched to a gene: 10. The germline V gene has CDR1 SGHAT and CDR2 FQNNGV. The CDR3, as DNA: TGTGCCAGCAGCTTACCCGACAGGGGTCTGTTCAGCAATCAGCCCCAGCATTTT. The encoded protein is CASSLPDRGLFSNQPQHF.

This clone was counted between two and nine times. The chain links TRBV25-1 to TRBJ2-4, with D perhaps TRBD1 (6 bases). The V gene's germline CDR1 is MGHDK and CDR2 SYGVNS. The CDR3 is 16 residues long. Trimming took 4 bases from V and 3 from J, leaving 16 bases between them. DNA of the CDR3: TGTGCCAGCAGTGCTCTGGGGGCAATGGGCAAAAACATTCAGTACTTC. Translated, it gives CASSALGAMGKNIQYF.

This clone was counted only a few times. The chain couples TRBV7-2 to TRBJ2-7; D not resolved. The CDR3 sequence is 12 residues long. Per the germline V gene, CDR1 is SGHTA and CDR2 is FQGNSA. V shed 6 bases and J shed 0 bases, with 6 bases lying between them. The CDR3 sequence is CASSSNSYEQYF. The DNA for the CDR3 is TGTGCCAGCAGTTCTAACTCCTACGAGCAGTACTTC.

This clone appeared a few times. The chain combines TRBV10-3 with TRBJ2-7; a possible D gene is TRBD2 (6 bases). CDR1 is ENHRY, CDR2 SYGVKD, per germline. CDR3 length: 13 residues. V lost 0 bases to trimming and J lost 6 bases, with 9 bases between them. CDR3 DNA sequence: TGTGCCATCAGTGAGTCGCGGGGAGTCGAGCAGTACTTC. It yields the protein CAISESRGVEQYF.

Concerning this clone itself: An end of the junction does not agree with germline; a read error may underlie this. The chain couples TRBV7-7 to TRBJ2-3, with 9 bases identical to TRBD2. The germline CDR1 and CDR2 sequences are SSHAT and FNYEAQ (reference sequence). The CDR3 is 16 residues long. CDR3 loop: CASSLNGLAGTDTQYF. The CDR3 nucleotides are TGTGCTAGCAGCTTAAACGGGCTAGCGGGAACAGATACGCAGTATTTT.

The chain combines TRBV7-3 with TRBJ2-1; D call uncertain. The V end lost 2 bases, the J end lost 2 bases, and 10 bases lay between the germline ends. This CDR3 contains 15 residues. Germline CDR1 and CDR2: SGHTA and FQGTGA. CDR3 protein: CASSLGGTAYNEQFF. For the CDR3, the DNA is TGTGCCAGCAGCTTAGGCGGAACCGCCTACAATGAGCAGTTCTTC. Based on the CDR3 plus reference TRBV7-3 and TRBJ2-1, the full variable domain is GAGVSQTPSNKVTEKGKYVELRCDPISGHTALYWYRQSLGQGPEFLIYFQGTGAADDSGLPNDRFFAVRPEGSVSTLKIQRTERGDSAVYLCASSLGGTAYNEQFFGPGTRLTVL.